The 4 T cell receptor beta chains below come from one sample, sequenced in a study of T cell repertoires in cytomegalovirus infection. TCRdb re-derived calls from the reads in MiXCR, one entry per CDR3 protein. The table includes approximately 190,000 distinct CDR3 sequences, 8% to 10% detected once. The sequenced sample was PBMCs. Receptor source: a human donor in good health (CMV status not recorded). Some clones in this sample may be carry-over from other donors' samples.

This clonotype was seen many times. This chain links TRBV6-2 or TRBV6-3 with TRBJ2-7; TRBD1 agrees at 7 bases. With V trimmed by 7 bases and J by 4 bases, 13 bases remained unmatched. Germline CDR1 MNHEY, CDR2 SVGEGT. This CDR3 spans 15 amino acids. CDR3 sequence (DNA): TGTGCCAGCAATAAGCCCGACAGGGCTCTATACGAGCAGTACTTC. Translated: CASNKPDRALYEQYF.

This clonotype was picked up a small number of times. This chain connects TRBV2 to TRBJ1-6; D ambiguous. Germline V gene sequence: CDR1 SNHLY, CDR2 FYNNEI. The CDR3 is 12 amino acids. The V end was cut by 3 bases, the J end by 8 bases, with 5 bases between. The CDR3 DNA reads TGTGCCAGCAGTGACGAGTATTCACCCCTCCACTTT. Translating gives CASSDEYSPLHF.

Many counts were recorded for this clonotype. CDR3 DNA: TGTGCCAGCAGCTTAGCGGGGCAGGGACTCCAGCCCCAGCATTTT. Translation: CASSLAGQGLQPQHF. The chain carries TRBV7-9 and TRBJ1-5, with D maybe TRBD1 (5 bases). CDR3 length: 15 amino acids. Germline V CDR1 and CDR2: SEHNR, FQNEAQ (reference sequence). Trimming took 0 bases from V and 7 from J, leaving 13 bases between them.

This clonotype was seen many times. V usage is TRBV6-5 and J usage is TRBJ2-1; perhaps TRBD1 as D (7 bases). Germline assignment: CDR1 MNHEY and CDR2 SVGAGI. Between the trimmed V and J ends, which lost 5 bases and 6 bases, there was a span of 11 bases. The CDR3 has 13 amino acids. In nucleotides, the CDR3 is TGTGCCAGCAGTAAGCAGGGGGGCAATGAGCAGTTCTTC. Its protein is CASSKQGGNEQFF.